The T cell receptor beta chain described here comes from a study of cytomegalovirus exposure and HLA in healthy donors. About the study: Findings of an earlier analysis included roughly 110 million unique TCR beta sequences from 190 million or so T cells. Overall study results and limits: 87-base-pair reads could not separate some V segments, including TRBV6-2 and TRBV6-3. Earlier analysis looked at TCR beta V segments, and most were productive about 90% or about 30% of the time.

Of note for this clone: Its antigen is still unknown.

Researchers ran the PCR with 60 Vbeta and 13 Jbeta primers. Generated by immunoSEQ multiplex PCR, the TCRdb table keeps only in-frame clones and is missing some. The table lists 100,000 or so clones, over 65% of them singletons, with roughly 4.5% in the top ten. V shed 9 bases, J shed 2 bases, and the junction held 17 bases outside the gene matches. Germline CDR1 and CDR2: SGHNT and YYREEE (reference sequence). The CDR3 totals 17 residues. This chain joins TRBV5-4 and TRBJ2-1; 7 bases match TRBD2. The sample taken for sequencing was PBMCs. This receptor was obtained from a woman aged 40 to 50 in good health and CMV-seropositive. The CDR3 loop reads CATALEPSGAAYNEQFF. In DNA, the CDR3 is TGTGCCACCGCCCTTGAACCTAGCGGAGCCGCCTACAATGAGCAGTTCTTC.